This T cell receptor (beta chain) was recovered during a study of Graves' ophthalmopathy and Graves' hyperthyroidism. Study results and limitations: Blood samples also showed most expanded thyroid clonotypes exceeding 0.001 frequency.

PBMCs came from 10 ml of fresh peripheral blood. The CDR3 length is 14 residues. Trimming removed 4 bases from V and 2 bases from J, with 12 bases in between. Germline lookup yields CDR1 SNHLY and CDR2 FYNNEI. RNA served as the template for amplifying TCR beta CDR3 regions. After a first-round RT-PCR with HTBI primers, a second-round multiplex PCR was run. Each CDR3 protein is one row after TCRdb ran MiXCR on the multiplex PCR reads. The data hold around 600,000 distinct CDR3 sequences, with about 41% observed a single time. This clonotype was found many times. What it binds is unknown. V gene TRBV2 combines with J gene TRBJ2-7, with D tentatively TRBD2 (5 bases). This TCR came from an adult man with Graves' ophthalmopathy. The sample was peripheral blood. CDR3 coding DNA: TGTGCCAGCAGTGTTGAGCGGATGACCTACGAGCAGTACTTC. Amino acids: CASSVERMTYEQYF.